These 21 T cell receptor beta chains originate from one sample sequenced in a study of blood T cell repertoires in COVID-19. Clones were read by immunoSEQ multiplex PCR, and TCRdb kept only the in-frame ones, dropping some. The table has about 200,000 clones, around nine tenths seen once. Sequencing was done on a sample of peripheral blood. These receptors came from a man in his 60s with acute or convalescent COVID-19.

J is TRBJ2-1 and V is TRBV3-1 (or the pseudogene TRBV3-2); TRBD2 is a possible D gene (6 bases). This CDR3 contains 15 residues. Germline-derived CDR1 and CDR2 are LGHDT and YNNKEL (reference sequence). V lost 5 bases and J lost 4, with 15 bases in between. CDR3 residues: CASSSLLGGYNEQFF. The CDR3 DNA sequence: TGTGCCAGCAGCTCCCTTTTGGGGGGATACAATGAGCAGTTCTTC.

The gene calls are TRBV6-5 and TRBJ1-2; D is uncertain. This CDR3 is built from 14 residues. V was cut by 2 bases and J by 2 bases, with 9 bases left in between. The germline CDR1 and CDR2 sequences are MNHEY and SVGAGI. The chain's CDR3 is CASSYDAKNYGYTF. As DNA, the CDR3 is TGTGCCAGCAGTTACGATGCGAAGAACTATGGCTACACCTTC.

This chain connects TRBV28 to TRBJ1-1; D gene uncertain. V was clipped by 3 bases and J by 7 bases, with 9 bases between them. The CDR3 loop spans 12 amino acids. The germline gives CDR1 MDHEN, CDR2 SYDVKM. The DNA of the CDR3 is TGTGCCAGCAGTTTCTCTACCGTTGAAGCTTTCTTT. This codes for CASSFSTVEAFF. The full variable domain, completed using reference TRBV28 and TRBJ1-1, is DVKVTQSSRYLVKRTGEKVFLECVQDMDHENMFWYRQDPGLGLRLIYFSYDVKMKEKGDIPEGYSVSREKKERFSLILESASTNQTSMYLCASSFSTVEAFFGQGTRLTVV.

This chain uses TRBV29-1 with TRBJ2-3; tentative D call: TRBD2 (6 bases). CDR1 and CDR2 from the germline V gene are SQVTM and ANQGSEA. Trimming cost V 2 bases and J 0 bases, with 12 bases left between them. This CDR3 contains 15 residues. CDR3 sequence (DNA): TGCAGCGTTGAACTTCGGGAGTTTAGCACAGATACGCAGTATTTT. Its protein is CSVELREFSTDTQYF.

V gene TRBV7-2 combines with J gene TRBJ2-1; the D is unclear. CDR3 length: 15 amino acids. The V and J ends lost 5 bases and 4 bases respectively, with 15 bases between them. Germline loops: CDR1 SGHTA, CDR2 FQGNSA. This CDR3 reads CASSQAFMPYNEQFF. CDR3 in DNA: TGTGCCAGCAGCCAAGCGTTCATGCCTTACAATGAGCAGTTCTTC.

In nucleotides, the CDR3 is TGTGCCAGCAGCTTACGGGAGGCCTACGAGCAGTACTTC. Protein sequence: CASSLREAYEQYF. V is TRBV11-2 and J is TRBJ2-7; 7 positions agree with TRBD2. Germline V lookup: CDR1 SGHAT, CDR2 FQNNGV. The CDR3 is 13 residues long. V lost 2 bases and J lost 2; bases outside the gene matches: 0.

The chain couples TRBV3-1 (or the pseudogene TRBV3-2) to TRBJ2-5; 12 nucleotides line up with TRBD2. J gave up 4 bases and V 2 bases, and 14 bases lay outside the gene matches. Germline assignment: CDR1 LGHDT and CDR2 YNNKEL (reference sequence). The CDR3 covers 19 residues. The CDR3: CASSQYLAGGRSEGETQYF. Here the CDR3 DNA reads TGTGCCAGCAGCCAATATCTAGCGGGGGGGCGTTCGGAAGGAGAGACCCAGTACTTC.

This clone was seen a few times. The V gene is TRBV7-3, the J gene TRBJ1-6, with D perhaps matching TRBD1 (5 bases). The germline V gene has CDR1 SGHTA and CDR2 FQGTGA. V gave up 2 bases and J gave up 7 bases, with 9 bases separating them. There are 14 residues in the CDR3. CDR3 protein: CASSLGAGNSPLHF. CDR3 coding DNA: TGTGCCAGCAGCTTAGGGGCGGGGAATTCACCCCTCCACTTT.

The rearrangement links TRBV13 to TRBJ2-7; D might be TRBD2 (5 bases). The ends were cut back, 6 bases at V and 2 bases at J, with 14 bases in the middle. This CDR3 region has 14 residues. The germline V gene encodes CDR1 PRHDT and CDR2 FYEKMQ (reference sequence). In DNA form, the CDR3 reads TGTGCCAGCAGATCAACCGGGAAAACCTACGAGCAGTACTTC. This gives the protein CASRSTGKTYEQYF. Full variable domain (rest looked up from reference TRBV13 and TRBJ2-7): AAGVIQSPRHLIKEKRETATLKCYPIPRHDTVYWYQQGPGQDPQFLISFYEKMQSDKGSIPDRFSAQQFSDYHSELNMSSLELGDSALYFCASRSTGKTYEQYFGPGTRLTVT.

This sequence joins TRBV5-5 and TRBJ2-7; 9 bases align to TRBD1. The trim removed 2 bases at V and 4 bases at J, leaving 16 bases unmatched. The germline gives CDR1 SGHKS, CDR2 YYEKEE (reference sequence). The CDR3 spans 18 residues. CDR3 in amino acids: CASSFSPGLGQGKYEQYF. The DNA of the CDR3 is TGTGCCAGCAGCTTCTCGCCGGGTTTGGGACAGGGAAAGTACGAGCAGTACTTC.

This clone was seen many times. This chain links TRBV2 with TRBJ1-5; 10 nucleotides agree with TRBD1. The V segment lost 6 bases and the J segment 4 bases; nucleotides outside the gene matches: 12. CDR1 and CDR2 (germline): SNHLY, FYNNEI. The CDR3 runs to 17 residues. The CDR3 sequence is CASSQTGGRSSNQPQHF. CDR3 DNA sequence: TGTGCCAGCAGCCAGACAGGGGGCAGGTCGTCGAATCAGCCCCAGCATTTT.

The J gene is TRBJ2-3, the V gene TRBV7-9; 7 positions agree with TRBD1. V trimming: 5 bases; J trimming: 6 bases; junction bases outside the gene matches: 14. This CDR3 spans 16 amino acids. Germline-derived CDR1 and CDR2 are SEHNR and FQNEAQ (reference sequence). The CDR3 bases are TGTGCCAGCAGCCGCTATCGAGGGGGCGAGGGGGATACGCAGTATTTT. Translating gives CASSRYRGGEGDTQYF. Full variable domain (remainder filled in from reference TRBV7-9 and TRBJ2-3): DTGVSQNPRHKITKRGQNVTFRCDPISEHNRLYWYRQTLGQGPEFLTYFQNEAQLEKSRLLSDRFSAERPKGSFSTLEIQRTEQGDSAMYLCASSRYRGGEGDTQYFGPGTRLTVL.

The rearrangement joins TRBV3-1 (or the pseudogene TRBV3-2) to TRBJ2-1; TRBD2 might be the D (5 bases). CDR1 and CDR2 from the germline V gene are LGHDT and YNNKEL (reference sequence). The V gene lost 2 bases and the J gene lost 9 bases, with 14 bases spanning the gap. The CDR3 spans 14 residues. CDR3: CASSQRATSAEQFF. CDR3 nucleotides: TGTGCCAGCAGCCAAAGGGCCACTAGTGCTGAGCAGTTCTTC.

The CDR3 protein is CASSVSTGGMGTGELFF. CDR3 nucleotide sequence: TGTGCCAGCAGCGTATCTACAGGGGGCATGGGGACCGGGGAGCTGTTTTTT. V gene TRBV9 combines with J gene TRBJ2-2, with TRBD1 identical over 9 bases. V dropped 1 base and J dropped 5; count of bases not matched to a gene: 9. Looked up from germline, CDR1 is SGDLS and CDR2 is YYNGEE. The CDR3 consists of 17 residues. Drawing the rest from reference TRBV9 and TRBJ2-2, the complete variable domain is DSGVTQTPKHLITATGQRVTLRCSPRSGDLSVYWYQQSLDQGLQFLIQYYNGEERAKGNILERFSAQQFPDLHSELNLSSLELGDSALYFCASSVSTGGMGTGELFFGEGSRLTVL.

The chain joins TRBV7-9 to TRBJ2-7; 11 bases map to TRBD1. In germline, CDR1 is SEHNR, CDR2 FQNEAQ (reference sequence). The CDR3 spans 14 residues. Trimming took 5 bases from V and 5 from J; bases not matched to a gene: 5. The CDR3 protein is CASSHGQGAHEQYF. Written as DNA, the CDR3 is TGTGCCAGCAGCCACGGACAGGGGGCTCACGAGCAGTACTTC.

The CDR3 nucleotides are TGTGCCAGCAGCTTACAGGTTAAACCCCTCCACTTT. It codes for CASSLQVKPLHF. The chain couples TRBV7-8 to TRBJ1-6; D is unresolved. Germline lookup yields CDR1 SGHVS and CDR2 FQNEAQ. With 2 bases removed from V and 12 bases from J, the gap between germline ends came to 8 bases. The CDR3 has 12 residues. The full variable domain, in which reference TRBV7-8 and TRBJ1-6 provide the parts outside the CDR3, is GAGVSQSPRYKVAKRGQDVALRCDPISGHVSLFWYQQALGQGPEFLTYFQNEAQLDKSGLPSDRFFAERPEGSVSTLKIQRTQQEDSAVYLCASSLQVKPLHFGNGTRLTVT.

V gene TRBV12-3 or TRBV12-4 combines with J gene TRBJ2-3, with a possible D match to TRBD2 (6 bases). This CDR3 spans 12 amino acids. V lost 6 bases and J 7 bases, leaving 11 bases between the germline ends. The CDR3 nucleotides are TGTGCCAGCAGCCCCGGGGGTCATACGCAGTATTTT. Amino acid sequence: CASSPGGHTQYF.

V is TRBV5-6 and J is TRBJ1-3, with a weak D call TRBD1 (6 bases). The germline V gene encodes CDR1 SGHDT and CDR2 YYEEEE. The CDR3 loop spans 16 amino acids. V gave up 7 bases and J gave up 0 bases, with 17 bases separating them. CDR3 protein: CASYPRDMFSGNTIYF. The CDR3 DNA follows: TGTGCCAGCTACCCCCGGGACATGTTCTCTGGAAACACCATATATTTT.

This clone showed up just once. The gene calls are TRBV3-1 (or the pseudogene TRBV3-2) and TRBJ1-1; D uncertain. This CDR3 contains 14 residues. Trimming took 4 bases from V and 3 from J, leaving 12 bases between them. Per the germline V gene, CDR1 is LGHDT and CDR2 is YNNKEL (reference sequence). The CDR3 DNA follows: TGTGCCAGCAGCCCCAGTTCTAGAGACACTGAAGCTTTCTTT. Translation gives CASSPSSRDTEAFF.

The V and J genes are TRBV19 and TRBJ1-2; D unresolved. The V gene's germline CDR1 is LNHDA and CDR2 SQIVND (reference sequence). The CDR3 is 12 amino acids. V was pared by 5 bases and J by 5 bases, with 9 bases between. CDR3 DNA: TGTGCCAGTAGTCTGGGCAATTATGGCTACACCTTC. Translating gives CASSLGNYGYTF.

This chain uses TRBV18 with TRBJ1-2; D is uncertain. Trimming removed 1 base from V and 8 bases from J, with 11 bases in between. The germline CDR1 and CDR2 sequences are KGHSH and LQKENI. The CDR3 is 13 amino acids. CDR3 region: CASSPLRENGYTF. In DNA form, the CDR3 reads TGTGCCAGCTCACCACTGAGGGAGAACGGCTACACCTTC.